Below are 2 T cell receptor beta chains sequenced from a single sample in a study of beta chain features in type 1 diabetes. These TCRs' antigens remain unknown. The investigators reverse transcribed all of the isolated RNA, so they sequenced expressed TCRB transcripts. Sequencing used immunoSEQ multiplex PCR; TCRdb keeps in-frame clones, though not all of them. This table has 200,000 to 250,000 clones, approximately 14% appearing once. Findings and limits, study-wide: Moderately but significantly shorter TCRB CDR3s were found in Type 1 diabetes patients in all four CD4+ subsets.

The source material was naive CD4+ T cells from blood. The receptors derive from a man younger than 40 with type 1 diabetes.

Only a few counts were recorded for this clone. The chain links TRBV5-4 to TRBJ2-3, with D possibly being TRBD2 (6 bases). V was trimmed by 5 bases and J by 2 bases, leaving 15 bases between them. The CDR3 has 15 residues. Germline V CDR1 and CDR2: SGHNT, YYREEE (reference sequence). CDR3 nucleotide sequence: TGTGCCAGCAGAACTAGCAGCAACCCCACAGATACGCAGTATTTT. Translation gives CASRTSSNPTDTQYF.

This chain connects TRBV6-1 to TRBJ2-2; 8 bases fit TRBD2. The CDR3 has 14 residues. The germline gives CDR1 MNHNS, CDR2 SASEGT. The J segment lost 6 bases and the V segment lost 6 bases, leaving 6 bases of the junction unmatched. The CDR3 sequence: CASSLSGSPGELFF. The CDR3 region has the DNA TGTGCCAGCAGCCTAAGCGGGAGTCCCGGGGAGCTGTTTTTT.